This record concerns one T cell receptor beta chain sequence. Its antigen is not known. This CDR3 region has 14 residues. Trimming at V came to 8 bases and at J to 7 bases, leaving 11 bases not matched to a gene. From germline, CDR1 is WSHSY and CDR2 SAAADI. This sample is drawn from a study of graft-versus-host responses after intestinal transplantation. The wider study: Each transplant was multivisceral, liver-intestinal, or isolated intestinal. Study-wide points: High graft-versus-host to host-versus-graft clonal ratios were seen in allografts of patients with graft-donor T cell macrochimerism. Detection of GvH clones occurred in recipient marrow, and some had their first appearance in ileum or blood.

The protocol was immunoSEQ multiplex PCR, while the TCRdb copy is restricted to in-frame clones and leaves out a portion. This table has about 84,000 clones, 75% to 95% appearing once. The sequence was collected from a human donor who was the organ donor for an intestinal transplant. The sample in question was unstimulated CD4+ T cells sorted from spleen or lymph node cells, obtained before transplant. This chain uses TRBV10-2 with TRBJ2-1, with 7 positions matching TRBD2. The CDR3 DNA follows: TGCGCCAGCTACTCCGGGAGGCTTCGTAATGAGCAGTTCTTC. It is translated as CASYSGRLRNEQFF.